This section outlines one T cell receptor (beta chain) sequence together with its context. This entry is derived from a study of blood T cell repertoires in COVID-19. Overall study: Samples taken during acute and convalescent COVID-19 were collected in the United States, Italy and Spain. T cells, B-cell-depleted T cells, or PBMCs provided the cDNA or gDNA that served as material.

Authors' processing steps: The authors estimated nucleated cell counts from reference gene primer amplification. Generated by immunoSEQ multiplex PCR, the TCRdb table keeps only in-frame clones and is missing some. V and J calls and clone size are those listed in that table; D and trimming were worked out from the DNA. Seen here are 26,000 or so clones, roughly nine tenths observed once, and the top ten hold 2% to 3%. V lost 0 bases and J lost 1; bases outside the gene matches: 14. This CDR3 has 21 residues. Germline assignment: CDR1 LGHDT and CDR2 YNNKEL (reference sequence). This chain uses TRBV3-1 (or the pseudogene TRBV3-2) with TRBJ2-6; 8 nucleotides line up with TRBD1. The sequence came from a human donor in a cohort sampled during active COVID-19. The source material was peripheral blood. The CDR3 coding sequence is TGTGCCAGCAGCCAAGAAGGTTGGAAACAGGGGGTGATTTCTGGGGCCAACGTCCTGACTTTC. It codes for CASSQEGWKQGVISGANVLTF.